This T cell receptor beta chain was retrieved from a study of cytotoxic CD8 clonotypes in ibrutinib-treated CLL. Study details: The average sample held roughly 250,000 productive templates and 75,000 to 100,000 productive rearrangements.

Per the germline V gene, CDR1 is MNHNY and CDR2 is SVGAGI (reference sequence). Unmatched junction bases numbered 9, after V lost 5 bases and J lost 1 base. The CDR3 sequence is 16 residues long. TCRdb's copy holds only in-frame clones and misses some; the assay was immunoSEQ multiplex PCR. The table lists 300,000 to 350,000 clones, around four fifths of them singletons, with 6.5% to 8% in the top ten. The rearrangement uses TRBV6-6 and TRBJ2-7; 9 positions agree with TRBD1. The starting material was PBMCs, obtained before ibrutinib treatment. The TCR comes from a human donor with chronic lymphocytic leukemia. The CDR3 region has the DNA TGTGCCAGCAGTCCCACCGGGACAGGGAGTTCCTACGAGCAGTACTTC. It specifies CASSPTGTGSSYEQYF.